This T cell receptor (beta chain) appears in the sequencing data of a study of T cell responses to AZD1222 COVID-19 vaccine. Libraries were prepared by immunoSEQ multiplex PCR; TCRdb keeps only in-frame clonotypes and omits some of them. Among 200,000 to 300,000 clones, approximately 95% were seen once, and the ten largest hold roughly 0.51%. Study-level findings and limits: It was only a handful of AZD1222 recipients who were seropositive at baseline. The donors showed a predominance of white British ancestry and of females, with possible underestimation of clonal diversity. Repertoires were sampled only after the peak T cell response.

There are 14 residues in the CDR3. Germline V gene lookup returns CDR1 MNHEY and CDR2 SVGEGT. The ends were cut back, 5 bases at V and 3 bases at J, with 14 bases in the middle. Concerning this clone itself: Its antigen is still unknown.

The input for sequencing was peripheral blood, taken on day 0 of AZD1222 vaccination. This sequence was found in an adult in good health. V is TRBV6-2 or TRBV6-3 and J is TRBJ2-7; tentative D call: TRBD1 (6 bases). The DNA of the CDR3 is TGTGCCAGCAGTACAACCCAGGGGTACTACGAGCAGTACTTC. Residues: CASSTTQGYYEQYF.